This TCR beta chain stems from a study of blood T cell repertoires in COVID-19. On the study more broadly: COVID-19 samples, acute and convalescent, were from the United States, Italy and Spain. The cDNA or gDNA used as material had been derived from T cells, B-cell-depleted T cells, or PBMCs.

Germline CDR1 and CDR2: LNHNV and YYDKDF (reference sequence). The CDR3 is 13 residues long. V was trimmed by 0 bases and J by 10 bases, leaving 12 bases between them. Profiling relied on immunoSEQ multiplex PCR, and the TCRdb table lists in-frame clones only, not all of them. This table has over 120,000 clones, more than 65% appearing once. Sequenced input: peripheral blood. The V and J genes are TRBV15 and TRBJ1-1; D perhaps matches TRBD1 (5 bases). The source of this sequence is a woman aged 60-75 years with acute or convalescent COVID-19. The chain's CDR3 is CATSRDKGVGAFF. As DNA, the CDR3 is TGTGCCACCAGCAGAGATAAAGGGGTAGGAGCTTTCTTT. The variable domain in full, completed from reference TRBV15 and TRBJ1-1, reads DAMVIQNPRYQVTQFGKPVTLSCSQTLNHNVMYWYQQKSSQAPKLLFHYYDKDFNNEADTPDNFQSRRPNTSFCFLDIRSPGLGDTAMYLCATSRDKGVGAFFGQGTRLTVV.